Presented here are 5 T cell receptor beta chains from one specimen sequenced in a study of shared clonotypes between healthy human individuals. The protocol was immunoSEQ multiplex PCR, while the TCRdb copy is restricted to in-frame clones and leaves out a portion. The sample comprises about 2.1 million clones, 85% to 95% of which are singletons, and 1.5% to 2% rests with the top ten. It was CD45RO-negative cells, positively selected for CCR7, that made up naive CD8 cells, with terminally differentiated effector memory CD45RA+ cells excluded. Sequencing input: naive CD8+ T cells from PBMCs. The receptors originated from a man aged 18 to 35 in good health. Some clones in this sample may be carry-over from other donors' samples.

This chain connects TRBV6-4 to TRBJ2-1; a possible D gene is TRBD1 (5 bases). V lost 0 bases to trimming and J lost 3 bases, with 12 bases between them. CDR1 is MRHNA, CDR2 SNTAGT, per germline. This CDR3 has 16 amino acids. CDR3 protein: CASSDSTEQFYNEQFF. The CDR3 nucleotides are TGTGCCAGCAGTGACTCGACAGAACAGTTCTACAATGAGCAGTTCTTC.

The CDR3: CASSLERGTQNIQYF. DNA for the CDR3: TGTGCCAGCAGCTTAGAGCGGGGGACGCAAAACATTCAGTACTTC. The chain couples TRBV7-2 to TRBJ2-4; TRBD2 agrees at 8 bases. Germline trimming cut 1 base from V and 5 bases from J; bases unmatched to any gene: 4. The CDR3 consists of 15 residues. Per the germline V gene, CDR1 is SGHTA and CDR2 is FQGNSA.

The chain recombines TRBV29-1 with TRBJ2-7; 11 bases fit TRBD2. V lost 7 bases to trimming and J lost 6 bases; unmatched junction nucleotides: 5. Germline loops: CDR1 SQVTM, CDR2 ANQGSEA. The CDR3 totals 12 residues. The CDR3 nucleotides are TGCAGCGCCACCACTAGCGGGAGCGAGCAGTACTTC. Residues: CSATTSGSEQYF.

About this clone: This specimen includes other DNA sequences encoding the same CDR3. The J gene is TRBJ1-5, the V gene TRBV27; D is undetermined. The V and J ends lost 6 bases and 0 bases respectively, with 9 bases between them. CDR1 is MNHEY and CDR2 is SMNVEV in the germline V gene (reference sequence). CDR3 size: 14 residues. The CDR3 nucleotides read TGTGCCAGCAGCCTGGACCGTAGCAATCAGCCCCAGCATTTT. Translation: CASSLDRSNQPQHF.

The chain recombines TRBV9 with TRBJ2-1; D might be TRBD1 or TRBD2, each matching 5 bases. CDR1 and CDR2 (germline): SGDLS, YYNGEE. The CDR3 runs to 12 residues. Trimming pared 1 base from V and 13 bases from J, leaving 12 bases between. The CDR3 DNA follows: TGTGCCAGCAGCGTATCAGGGAGAGAACAGTTCTTC. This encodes CASSVSGREQFF.